This T cell receptor (beta chain) was identified in a study of cytomegalovirus exposure and HLA in healthy donors. The ends lost 1 base at V and 5 bases at J; junction bases unmatched: 6. The CDR3 covers 15 residues. Germline CDR1 is SGHAT and CDR2 is FQNNGV. This clone appeared a single time. Antigen: not known. Study results and limitations: Common viral pathogens seemed, in a later analysis, to connect with several of the most significant clusters.

The study ran its PCR with 60 Vbeta and 13 Jbeta primers. Clones were read by immunoSEQ multiplex PCR, and TCRdb kept only the in-frame ones, dropping some. The sample contains roughly 120,000 clones, about 76% of which appear only once. Nominal health characterized the donors when sampled, though unrecorded immune exposures were likely. Sequences were obtained from PBMCs. This TCR was recovered from a woman aged 60 to 75 in good health and CMV-seropositive. This sequence joins TRBV11-2 and TRBJ2-5; 8 bases match TRBD2. CDR3 nucleotide sequence: TGTGCCAGCAGCTTAGCGGGGGGGCCCGGTGAGACCCAGTACTTC. It yields the protein CASSLAGGPGETQYF.